This is a list of T cell receptor beta chains from one sample in a study of blood T cell repertoires in COVID-19. Sequencing was performed with immunoSEQ multiplex PCR; in TCRdb, only in-frame clones are kept and a portion is missing. Of around 370,000 clones listed, about nine tenths are singletons. Sequenced input: peripheral blood. These TCRs come from a woman in her forties or fifties with COVID-19, enrolled during active disease. The CDR3 runs from the conserved cysteine through the conserved F or W. The D gene is left open where the match is weak. Not all rows give a size; the values are once, few, many and, for expanded clones, a class.

V gene: TRBV5-6; D gene: TRBD1; J gene: TRBJ1-6; clone size: -; CDR3 DNA: TGTGCCAGCAGCTTCCGGGACAGGGGAGACTCACCCCTCCACTTT; CDR3 protein: CASSFRDRGDSPLHF
V gene: TRBV30; D gene: -; J gene: TRBJ1-6; clone size: -; CDR3 DNA: TGTGCCTGGAGCCCCCGCAGGGGTGATTCACCCCTCCACTTT; CDR3 protein: CAWSPRRGDSPLHF
V gene: TRBV7-9; D gene: TRBD1; J gene: TRBJ1-4; clone size: once; CDR3 DNA: TGTGCCAGCAGCTTAGAGGGGGACAGGGTTAATGAAAAACTGTTTTTT; CDR3 protein: CASSLEGDRVNEKLFF
V gene: TRBV6-5; D gene: -; J gene: TRBJ1-2; clone size: once; CDR3 DNA: TGTGCCAGCAGTTACTCCAGGGGCGGCTACACCTTC; CDR3 protein: CASSYSRGGYTF
V gene: TRBV5-1; D gene: TRBD2; J gene: TRBJ2-7; clone size: -; CDR3 DNA: TGCGCCAGCAGACTAGCGGGAGGGTACGAGCAGTACTTC; CDR3 protein: CASRLAGGYEQYF
V gene: TRBV10-3; D gene: TRBD1; J gene: TRBJ2-5; clone size: few; CDR3 DNA: TGTGCCATCAGTGACCCACAGGACAGGGGCGGTTTTGGGACCCAGTACTTC; CDR3 protein: CAISDPQDRGGFGTQYF
V gene: TRBV9; D gene: -; J gene: TRBJ1-2; clone size: -; CDR3 DNA: TGTGCCAGCAACCCGACAGCGAGCTATGGCTACACCTTC; CDR3 protein: CASNPTASYGYTF
V gene: TRBV5-5; D gene: TRBD2; J gene: TRBJ2-3; clone size: -; CDR3 DNA: TGTGCCAGCAGCATAAATAACCTAGCGGGAGATACGCAGTATTTT; CDR3 protein: CASSINNLAGDTQYF
V gene: TRBV18; D gene: -; J gene: TRBJ1-5; clone size: -; CDR3 DNA: TGTGCCAGCTCAATACAGAATAGCAATCAGCCCCAGCATTTT; CDR3 protein: CASSIQNSNQPQHF
V gene: TRBV19; D gene: TRBD1; J gene: TRBJ1-5; clone size: -; CDR3 DNA: TGTGCCAGTAGTGTCGACAGGGATCAGCCCCAGCATTTT; CDR3 protein: CASSVDRDQPQHF
V gene: TRBV18; D gene: TRBD2; J gene: TRBJ2-4; clone size: few; CDR3 DNA: TGTGCCAGCTCACCACTATCTAGCGGGACAGCCAAAAACATTCAGTACTTC; CDR3 protein: CASSPLSSGTAKNIQYF
V gene: TRBV19; D gene: TRBD1; J gene: TRBJ1-3; clone size: -; CDR3 DNA: TGTGCCAGTACCTATTATCCCCGACAGGGGGCTGTTGGAAACACCATATATTTT; CDR3 protein: CASTYYPRQGAVGNTIYF
V gene: TRBV5-6; D gene: TRBD2; J gene: TRBJ2-7; clone size: -; CDR3 DNA: TGTGCCAGCAGCTCCCCGACTAGCGGGACCTACGAGCAGTACTTC; CDR3 protein: CASSSPTSGTYEQYF
V gene: TRBV4-1; D gene: TRBD1; J gene: TRBJ2-1; clone size: -; CDR3 DNA: TGCGCCAGCAGCCAAAGGGAACAGGGGGTTTACAATGAGCAGTTCTTC; CDR3 protein: CASSQREQGVYNEQFF
V gene: TRBV5-1; D gene: -; J gene: TRBJ2-3; clone size: -; CDR3 DNA: TGCGCCAGCAGCTTGGACCCTCAGGCCAGCCGCACAGATACGCAGTATTTT; CDR3 protein: CASSLDPQASRTDTQYF
V gene: TRBV15; D gene: -; J gene: TRBJ2-7; clone size: -; CDR3 DNA: TGTGCCACCAGCAGGACTAGGCAGTCCTACGAGCAGTACTTC; CDR3 protein: CATSRTRQSYEQYF
V gene: TRBV27; D gene: TRBD2; J gene: TRBJ2-4; clone size: -; CDR3 DNA: TGTGCCAGCAGCTTCCACGCGGAAGCGGGATTATCCGTCAAAAACATTCAGTACTTC; CDR3 protein: CASSFHAEAGLSVKNIQYF
V gene: TRBV5-4; D gene: -; J gene: TRBJ1-2; clone size: -; CDR3 DNA: TGTGCCAGCTCCCAAGGTTCGGGGTTGGGTGGCTACACCTTC; CDR3 protein: CASSQGSGLGGYTF